This T cell receptor (beta chain) was sequenced in a study of identical twins. The CDR3 spans 17 residues. V was pared by 6 bases and J by 0 bases, with 16 bases between. Germline V lookup: CDR1 SGHRS, CDR2 YFSETQ. About this clonotype: The antigen remains undetermined.

Overall study findings and caveats: Less excess twin sharing appeared in beta out-of-frame sequences. Out-of-frame sharing of TCR alpha in monozygotic twins was underestimated by models.

It was template switching that added a universal primer site, and there were unique molecular identifiers on the cDNA. Via MiXCR, TCRdb re-called the 5' RACE reads, giving one row per CDR3 protein. The sample includes approximately 220,000 distinct CDR3 sequences, under 10% of them seen just once. These records were also assigned to another study, of yellow fever vaccine responses in identical twins.

The sequence was collected from a woman between 18 and 29 years old in good health. The chain employs TRBV5-1 and TRBJ2-6, with D perhaps TRBD2 (6 bases). Sample: memory (CD45RO+) T cells sorted from blood. DNA for the CDR3: TGCGCCAGCACCGGACCCAGCGGGTCCTCTGGGGCCAACGTCCTGACTTTC. This codes for CASTGPSGSSGANVLTF.